This TCR beta chain was sequenced in a study of T cell repertoires in cytomegalovirus infection. Per the germline V gene, CDR1 is MNHEY and CDR2 is SMNVEV (reference sequence). Between the trimmed V and J ends, which lost 5 bases and 0 bases, there was a span of 8 bases. CDR3 length: 14 residues. MiXCR, applied by TCRdb to the reads, yields one record per CDR3 protein. The sample carries around 74,000 distinct CDR3 sequences, around 3.4% recorded once. In its sample, this clonotype was seen many times. The chain has TRBV27 and TRBJ1-3; the D is unclear. This TCR derives from a human donor in good health (CMV status not recorded). Some clones in this sample may be carry-over from other donors' samples. The specimen was PBMCs. The CDR3 region is CASSMLGSGNTIYF. DNA of the CDR3: TGTGCCAGCAGTATGCTGGGCTCTGGAAACACCATATATTTT.